These T cell receptor beta chains were read from a single sample in a study of cytomegalovirus exposure and HLA in healthy donors. The protocol was immunoSEQ multiplex PCR, while the TCRdb copy is restricted to in-frame clones and leaves out a portion. The sample holds about 150,000 clones, roughly 80% seen once. Sequenced material: PBMCs. These receptors all come from a young man in good health and CMV-seropositive. The conserved cysteine and the conserved F or W are not part of the CDR3 here.

V: TRBV5-6
CDR3: ASSLELAGGPGELF

V: TRBV5-1
CDR3: ASSPMAGGPYEQY

V: TRBV2
CDR3: ASSEDTYEQY

V: TRBV2
CDR3: ASSEEWGGREAF

V: TRBV30
CDR3: AWRNLGDSEAF

V: TRBV4-1
CDR3: ASSQEGGYSGANVLT

V: TRBV6-5
CDR3: ASSYSGWDTQY

V: TRBV11-3
CDR3: ASRELAGNEQF

V: TRBV19
CDR3: ASSILLAGEANEQF

V: TRBV7-2
CDR3: ASSLRQGMTEAF

V: TRBV27
CDR3: ASSLSSGTTGELF

V: TRBV4-2
CDR3: ASSQDRLAGVYNTGELF

V: TRBV11-3
CDR3: ASSARTYEQY

V: TRBV7-7
CDR3: ASSLGTAGQSTDTQY

V: TRBV7-2
CDR3: ASSITTGGMGTDTQY

V: TRBV6-5
CDR3: ASRDHRDGNTEAF

V: TRBV6-1
CDR3: ASSYRTSRNEQF

V: TRBV14
CDR3: ASSQRQGAFEQY

V: TRBV4-1
CDR3: ASSLDRSVAYGYT

V: TRBV5-1
CDR3: ASSQGQGAPAGANVLT

V: TRBV10-1
CDR3: ASSSGRSYEQY

V: TRBV7-2
CDR3: ASSLGTSGVTDTQY

V: TRBV27
CDR3: ASRPQGAAGANVLT

V: TRBV4-1
CDR3: ASSLTTSGIGTQY

V: TRBV11-2
CDR3: ASSLERGDYNEQF

V: TRBV7-9
CDR3: ASSPDYYGGTDTQY

V: TRBV7-6
CDR3: ASSLGGRGGLQETQY

V: TRBV28
CDR3: ASSSNPSWWEIKEETQY

V: TRBV10-1
CDR3: ASSEAGGTEAF

V: TRBV28
CDR3: ASSRDSQRGEKLF

V: TRBV6-5
CDR3: ASRGRGQGVYEQY

V: TRBV7-6
CDR3: ASSPTSDSSTDTQY

V: TRBV28
CDR3: ASSLGTEWNTEAF

V: TRBV11-3
CDR3: ASSSGRGHRYNEQF

V: TRBV11-3
CDR3: ASSLGQGADEQF

V: TRBV5-1
CDR3: ASSTRGTSGSYPWETQY

V: TRBV6-1
CDR3: ASSEVRLPSSYGYT

V: TRBV6-5
CDR3: ASSYRTENTEAF

V: TRBV7-3
CDR3: ASSFGLAGVHEQY

V: TRBV5-1
CDR3: ASSWGDGINTDTQY

V: TRBV9
CDR3: ASSVALDTTYNEQF

V: TRBV6-5
CDR3: ASSPDRDGNTIY

V: TRBV6-4
CDR3: ASSDSGQGELF

V: TRBV19
CDR3: ASIDTSVANYGYT

V: TRBV5-1
CDR3: ASSPNRAANTGELF

V: TRBV27
CDR3: ASSLVAGRGYNEQF

V: TRBV10-1
CDR3: ASRPPAGAPGGYT

V: TRBV29-1
CDR3: SVEEGSETQY

V: TRBV14
CDR3: ASSHRQGWYEQY

V: TRBV27
CDR3: ASSWGGRQF